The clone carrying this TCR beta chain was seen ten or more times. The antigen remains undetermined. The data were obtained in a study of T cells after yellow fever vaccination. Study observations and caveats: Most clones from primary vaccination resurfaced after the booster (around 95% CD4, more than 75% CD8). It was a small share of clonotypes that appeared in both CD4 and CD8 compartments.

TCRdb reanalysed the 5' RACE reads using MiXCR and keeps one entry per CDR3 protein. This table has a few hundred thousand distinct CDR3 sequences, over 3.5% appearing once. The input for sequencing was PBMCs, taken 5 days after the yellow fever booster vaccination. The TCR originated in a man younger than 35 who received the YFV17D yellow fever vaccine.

CDR3 residues: CASSQGVVQYNEQFF. CDR3 coding DNA: TGCGCCAGCAGCCAAGGAGTAGTGCAGTACAATGAGCAGTTCTTC. The rearrangement links TRBV4-1 to TRBJ2-1; D gene uncertain. Trimming removed 1 base from V and 4 bases from J, with 11 bases in between. The CDR3 sequence is 15 residues long. Germline values: CDR1 MGHRA, CDR2 YSYEKL.